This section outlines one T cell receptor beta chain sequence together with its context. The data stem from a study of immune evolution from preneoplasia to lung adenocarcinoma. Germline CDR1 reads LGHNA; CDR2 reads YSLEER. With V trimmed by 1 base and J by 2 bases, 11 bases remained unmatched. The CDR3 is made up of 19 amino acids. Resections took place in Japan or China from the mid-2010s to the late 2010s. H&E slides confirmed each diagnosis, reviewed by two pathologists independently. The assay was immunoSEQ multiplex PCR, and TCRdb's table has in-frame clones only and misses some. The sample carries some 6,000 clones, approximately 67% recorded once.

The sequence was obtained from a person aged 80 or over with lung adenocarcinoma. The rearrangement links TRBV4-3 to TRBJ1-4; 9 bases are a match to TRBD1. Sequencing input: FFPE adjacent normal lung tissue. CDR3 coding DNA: TGCGCCAGCAGCCAAGCATCGACAGGGGGGGGTGGCACTAATGAAAAACTGTTTTTT. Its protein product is CASSQASTGGGGTNEKLFF.